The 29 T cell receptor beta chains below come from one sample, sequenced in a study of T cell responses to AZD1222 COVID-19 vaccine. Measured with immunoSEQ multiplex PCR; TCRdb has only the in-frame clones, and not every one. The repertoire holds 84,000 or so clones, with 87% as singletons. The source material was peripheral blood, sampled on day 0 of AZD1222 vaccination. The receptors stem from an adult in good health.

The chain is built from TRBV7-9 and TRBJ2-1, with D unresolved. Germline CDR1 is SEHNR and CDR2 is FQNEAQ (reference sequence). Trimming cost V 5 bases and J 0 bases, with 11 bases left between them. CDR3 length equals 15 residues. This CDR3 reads CASSTGTSSYNEQFF. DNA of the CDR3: TGTGCCAGCAGCACTGGTACGAGCTCCTACAATGAGCAGTTCTTC. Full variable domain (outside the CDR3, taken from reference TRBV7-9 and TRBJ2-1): DTGVSQNPRHKITKRGQNVTFRCDPISEHNRLYWYRQTLGQGPEFLTYFQNEAQLEKSRLLSDRFSAERPKGSFSTLEIQRTEQGDSAMYLCASSTGTSSYNEQFFGPGTRLTVL.

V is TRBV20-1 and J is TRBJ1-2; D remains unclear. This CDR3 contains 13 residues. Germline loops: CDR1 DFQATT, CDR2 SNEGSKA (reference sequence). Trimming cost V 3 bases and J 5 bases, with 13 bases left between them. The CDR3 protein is CSASLPPTYGYTF. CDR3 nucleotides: TGCAGTGCTAGTTTGCCACCGACTTATGGCTACACCTTC.

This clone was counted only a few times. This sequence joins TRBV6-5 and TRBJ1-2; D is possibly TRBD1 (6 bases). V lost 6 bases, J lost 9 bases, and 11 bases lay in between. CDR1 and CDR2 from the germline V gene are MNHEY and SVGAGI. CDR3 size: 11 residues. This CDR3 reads CASSLRGRYTF. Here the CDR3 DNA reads TGTGCCAGCAGCCTCCGGGGGCGCTACACCTTC.

Written as DNA, the CDR3 is TGTGCCAGTAGTATTACCGGGACAGGGCTTTACAATGAGCAGTTCTTC. Translated: CASSITGTGLYNEQFF. J is TRBJ2-1 and V is TRBV19; 9 bases fit TRBD1. J gave up 4 bases and V 3 bases, and 7 bases lay outside the gene matches. CDR1 is LNHDA and CDR2 is SQIVND in the germline V gene (reference sequence). This CDR3 has 16 amino acids.

CDR3 bases: TGTGCCAGCAGCCCCCCCTCGGGGGGCTTCGGTTCACCCCTCCACTTT. Translating gives CASSPPSGGFGSPLHF. The J gene is TRBJ1-6, the V gene TRBV9; D might be TRBD1 (6 bases). In germline, CDR1 is SGDLS, CDR2 YYNGEE. The CDR3 contains 16 residues. V gave up 4 bases and J gave up 9 bases, with 20 bases separating them. Filled out from reference TRBV9 and TRBJ1-6, the complete variable domain reads DSGVTQTPKHLITATGQRVTLRCSPRSGDLSVYWYQQSLDQGLQFLIQYYNGEERAKGNILERFSAQQFPDLHSELNLSSLELGDSALYFCASSPPSGGFGSPLHFGNGTRLTVT.

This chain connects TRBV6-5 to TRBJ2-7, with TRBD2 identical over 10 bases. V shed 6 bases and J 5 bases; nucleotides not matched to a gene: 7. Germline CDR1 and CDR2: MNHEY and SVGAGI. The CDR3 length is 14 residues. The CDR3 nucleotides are TGTGCCAGCAGAGCAGCGGGAGGGCTCGACGAGCAGTACTTC. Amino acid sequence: CASRAAGGLDEQYF.

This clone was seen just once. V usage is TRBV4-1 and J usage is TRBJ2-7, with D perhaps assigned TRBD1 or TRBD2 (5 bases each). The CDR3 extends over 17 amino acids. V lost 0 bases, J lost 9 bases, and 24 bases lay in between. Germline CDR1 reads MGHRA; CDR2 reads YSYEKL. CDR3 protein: CASSQELGVASLRGQYF. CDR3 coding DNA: TGCGCCAGCAGCCAAGAGTTGGGGGTAGCCTCTCTACGAGGGCAGTACTTC.

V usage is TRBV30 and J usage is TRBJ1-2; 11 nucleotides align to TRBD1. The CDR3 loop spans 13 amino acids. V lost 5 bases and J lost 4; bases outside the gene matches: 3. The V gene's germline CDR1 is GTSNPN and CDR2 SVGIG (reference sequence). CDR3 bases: TGTGCCTGGGCCGGACAGGGGGCCTATGGCTACACCTTC. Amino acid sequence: CAWAGQGAYGYTF.

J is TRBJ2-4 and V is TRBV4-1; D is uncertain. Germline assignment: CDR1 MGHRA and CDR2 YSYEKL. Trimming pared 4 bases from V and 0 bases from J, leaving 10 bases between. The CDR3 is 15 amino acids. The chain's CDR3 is CASSPSVLAKNIQYF. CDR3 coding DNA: TGCGCCAGCAGCCCGAGTGTTCTAGCCAAAAACATTCAGTACTTC.

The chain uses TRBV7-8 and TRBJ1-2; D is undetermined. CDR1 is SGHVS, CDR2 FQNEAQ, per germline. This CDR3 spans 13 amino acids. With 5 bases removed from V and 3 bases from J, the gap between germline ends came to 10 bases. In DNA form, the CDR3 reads TGTGCCAGCAGCCCCGTTCCGCACTATGGCTACACCTTC. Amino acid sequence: CASSPVPHYGYTF.

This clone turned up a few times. The CDR3 nucleotides are TGCGCCAGCAGCCCGGGGACCAAAGGGGGCTACACCTTC. This sequence encodes CASSPGTKGGYTF. The rearrangement joins TRBV5-1 to TRBJ1-2, with D possibly TRBD1 on 5 matching bases. The CDR3 covers 13 residues. Trimming cost V 4 bases and J 8 bases, with 15 bases left between them. Germline assignment: CDR1 SGHRS and CDR2 YFSETQ.

The CDR3 is CAAGLGYNEQFF. The CDR3 DNA reads TGTGCCGCGGGACTAGGTTACAATGAGCAGTTCTTC. The chain carries TRBV6-5 and TRBJ2-1, with 8 bases lining up with TRBD2. With V trimmed by 11 bases and J by 4 bases, 4 bases remained unmatched. The CDR3 sequence is 12 residues long. Germline CDR1 reads MNHEY; CDR2 reads SVGAGI.

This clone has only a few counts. This CDR3 reads CASSEAILSGGWPQHF. In nucleotides, the CDR3 is TGTGCCAGCAGTGAAGCGATTCTATCCGGGGGTTGGCCCCAGCATTTT. The V call is TRBV6-1, the J call TRBJ1-5; D perhaps matches TRBD1 (5 bases). Germline V lookup: CDR1 MNHNS, CDR2 SASEGT. The CDR3 is 16 amino acids. V shed 0 bases and J shed 9 bases, with 18 bases lying between them.

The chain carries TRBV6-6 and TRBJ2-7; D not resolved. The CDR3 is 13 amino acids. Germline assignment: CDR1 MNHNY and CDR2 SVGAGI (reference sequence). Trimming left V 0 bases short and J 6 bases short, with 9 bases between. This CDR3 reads CASSYSIGSEQYF. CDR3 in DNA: TGTGCCAGCAGTTACTCGATAGGGTCCGAGCAGTACTTC.

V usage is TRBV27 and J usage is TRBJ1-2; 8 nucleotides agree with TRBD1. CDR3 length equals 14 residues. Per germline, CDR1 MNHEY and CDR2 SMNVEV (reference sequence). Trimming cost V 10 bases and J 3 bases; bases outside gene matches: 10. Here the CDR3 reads CATSWTGLDYGYTF. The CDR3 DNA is TGTGCCACTTCGTGGACAGGGTTGGACTATGGCTACACCTTC.

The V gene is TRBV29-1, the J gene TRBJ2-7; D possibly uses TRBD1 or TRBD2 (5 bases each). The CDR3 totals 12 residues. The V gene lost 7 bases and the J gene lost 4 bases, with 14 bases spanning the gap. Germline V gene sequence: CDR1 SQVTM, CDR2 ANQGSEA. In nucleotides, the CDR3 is TGCAGCGCCCGGGACGGTTCGTACGAGCAGTACTTC. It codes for CSARDGSYEQYF.

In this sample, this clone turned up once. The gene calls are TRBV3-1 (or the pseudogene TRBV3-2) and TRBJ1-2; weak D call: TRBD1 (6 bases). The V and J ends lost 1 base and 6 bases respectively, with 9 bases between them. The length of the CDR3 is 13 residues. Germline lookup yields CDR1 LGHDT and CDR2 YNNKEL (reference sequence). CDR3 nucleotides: TGTGCCAGCAGCCAAGGAACAGGGCATGGCTACACCTTC. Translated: CASSQGTGHGYTF.

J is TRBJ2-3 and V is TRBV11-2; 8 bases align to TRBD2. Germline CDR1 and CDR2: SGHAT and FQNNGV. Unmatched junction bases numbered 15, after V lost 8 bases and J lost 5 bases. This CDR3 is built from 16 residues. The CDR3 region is CASSPLGSGKGDTQYF. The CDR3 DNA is TGTGCCAGCTCTCCGCTGGGTAGCGGGAAGGGAGATACGCAGTATTTT.

The CDR3 region has the DNA TGTGCCAGCAGTTCGGGCCCCAACTATGGCTACACCTTC. Protein: CASSSGPNYGYTF. The chain combines TRBV27 with TRBJ1-2; D is undetermined. The CDR3 has 13 residues. Germline V gene data show CDR1 as MNHEY and CDR2 as SMNVEV (reference sequence). Trimming pared 4 bases from V and 2 bases from J, leaving 8 bases between.

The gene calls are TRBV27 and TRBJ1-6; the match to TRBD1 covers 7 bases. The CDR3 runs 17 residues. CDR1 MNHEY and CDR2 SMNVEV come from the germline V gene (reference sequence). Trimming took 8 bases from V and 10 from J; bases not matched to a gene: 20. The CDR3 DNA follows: TGTGCCAGCGGAGGGTGGACAGGCCAACCTGGAAAATCACCCCTCCACTTT. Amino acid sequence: CASGGWTGQPGKSPLHF.

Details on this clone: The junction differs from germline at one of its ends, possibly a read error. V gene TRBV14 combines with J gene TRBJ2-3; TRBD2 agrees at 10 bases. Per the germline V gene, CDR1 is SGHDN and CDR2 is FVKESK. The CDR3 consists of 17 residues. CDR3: CASSQEWASGSTDTQYF. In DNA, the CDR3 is TGTGCCAGCAGTCAAGAGTGGGCTAGCGGGAGTACAGATACGCAGTATTTT. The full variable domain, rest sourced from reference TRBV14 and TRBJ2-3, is EAGVTQFPSHSVIEKGQTVTLRCDPISGHDNLYWYRRVMGKEIKFLLHFVKESKQDESGMPNNRFLAERTGGTYSTLKVQPAELEDSGVYFCASSQEWASGSTDTQYFGPGTRLTVL.

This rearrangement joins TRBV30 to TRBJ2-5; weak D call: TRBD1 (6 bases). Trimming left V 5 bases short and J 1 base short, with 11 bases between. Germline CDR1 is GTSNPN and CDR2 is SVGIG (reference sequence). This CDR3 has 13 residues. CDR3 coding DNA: TGTGCCTGGGAACGGGACATCCAAGAGACCCAGTACTTC. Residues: CAWERDIQETQYF. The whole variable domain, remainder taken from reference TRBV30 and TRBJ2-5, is SQTIHQWPATLVQPVGSPLSLECTVEGTSNPNLYWYRQAAGRGLQLLFYSVGIGQISSEVPQNLSASRPQDRQFILSSKKLLLSDSGFYLCAWERDIQETQYFGPGTRLLVL.

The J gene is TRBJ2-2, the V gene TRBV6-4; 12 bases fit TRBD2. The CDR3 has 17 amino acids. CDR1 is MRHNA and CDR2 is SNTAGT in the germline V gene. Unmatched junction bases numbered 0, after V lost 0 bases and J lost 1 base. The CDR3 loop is CASSDSTSGRNTGELFF. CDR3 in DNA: TGTGCCAGCAGTGACTCGACTAGCGGGAGGAACACCGGGGAGCTGTTTTTT.

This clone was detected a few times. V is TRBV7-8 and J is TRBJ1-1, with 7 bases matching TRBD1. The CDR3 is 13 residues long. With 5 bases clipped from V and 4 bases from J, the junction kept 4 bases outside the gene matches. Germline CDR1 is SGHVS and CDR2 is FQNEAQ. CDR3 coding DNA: TGTGCCAGCAGCGCCCGACAGGGCACTGAAGCTTTCTTT. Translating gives CASSARQGTEAFF.

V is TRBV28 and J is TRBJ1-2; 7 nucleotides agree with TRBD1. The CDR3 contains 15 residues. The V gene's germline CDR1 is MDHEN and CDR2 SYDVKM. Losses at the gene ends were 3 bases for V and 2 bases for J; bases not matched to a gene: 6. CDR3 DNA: TGTGCCAGCAGTTTGGGACAGTCCGCGAACTATGGCTACACCTTC. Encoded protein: CASSLGQSANYGYTF.

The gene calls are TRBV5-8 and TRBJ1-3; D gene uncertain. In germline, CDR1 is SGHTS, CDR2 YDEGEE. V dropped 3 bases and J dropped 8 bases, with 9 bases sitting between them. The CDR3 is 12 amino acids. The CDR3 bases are TGTGCCAGCAGCTCCTCGGGGTACACCATATATTTT. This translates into CASSSSGYTIYF.

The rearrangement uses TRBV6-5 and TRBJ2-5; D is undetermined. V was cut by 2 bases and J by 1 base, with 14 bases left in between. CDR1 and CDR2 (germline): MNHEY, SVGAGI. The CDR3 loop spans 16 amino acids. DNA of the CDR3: TGTGCCAGCAGTTACGGTCCCGGACGGATCCAAGAGACCCAGTACTTC. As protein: CASSYGPGRIQETQYF.

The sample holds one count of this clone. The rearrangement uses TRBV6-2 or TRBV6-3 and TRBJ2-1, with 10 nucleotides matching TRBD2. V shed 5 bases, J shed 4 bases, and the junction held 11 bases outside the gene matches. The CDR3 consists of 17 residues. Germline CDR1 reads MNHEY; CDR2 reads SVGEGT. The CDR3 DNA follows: TGTGCCAGCAGTGCTACAACCGGGACTAGCGCTTACAATGAGCAGTTCTTC. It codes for CASSATTGTSAYNEQFF.

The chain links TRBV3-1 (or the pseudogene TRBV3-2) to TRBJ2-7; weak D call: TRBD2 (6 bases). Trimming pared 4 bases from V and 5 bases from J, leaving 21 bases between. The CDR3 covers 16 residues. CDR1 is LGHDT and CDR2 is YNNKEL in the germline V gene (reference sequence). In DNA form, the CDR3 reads TGTGCCAGCAGCCCGACTATGACTAGTCAGGTCCACGAGCAGTACTTC. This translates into CASSPTMTSQVHEQYF.